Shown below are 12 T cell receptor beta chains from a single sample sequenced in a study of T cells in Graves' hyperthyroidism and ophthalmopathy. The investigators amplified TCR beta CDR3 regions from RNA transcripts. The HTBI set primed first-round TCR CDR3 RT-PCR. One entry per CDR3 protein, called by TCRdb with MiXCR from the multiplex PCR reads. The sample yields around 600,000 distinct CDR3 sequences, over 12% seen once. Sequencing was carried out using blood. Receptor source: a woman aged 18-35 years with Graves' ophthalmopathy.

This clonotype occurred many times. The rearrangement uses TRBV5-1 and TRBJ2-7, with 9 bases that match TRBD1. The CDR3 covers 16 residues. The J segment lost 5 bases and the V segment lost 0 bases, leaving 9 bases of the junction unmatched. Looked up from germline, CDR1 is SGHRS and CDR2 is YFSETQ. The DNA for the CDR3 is TGCGCCAGCAGCTTGGGGCCCGGGACAGGGAACCACGAGCAGTACTTC. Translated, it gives CASSLGPGTGNHEQYF.

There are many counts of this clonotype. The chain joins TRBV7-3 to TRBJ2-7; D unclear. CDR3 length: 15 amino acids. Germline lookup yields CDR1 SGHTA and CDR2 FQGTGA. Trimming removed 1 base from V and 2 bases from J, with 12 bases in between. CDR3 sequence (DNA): TGTGCCAGCAGCTTAATGGGAAATCCCCCCTACGAGCAGTACTTC. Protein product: CASSLMGNPPYEQYF.

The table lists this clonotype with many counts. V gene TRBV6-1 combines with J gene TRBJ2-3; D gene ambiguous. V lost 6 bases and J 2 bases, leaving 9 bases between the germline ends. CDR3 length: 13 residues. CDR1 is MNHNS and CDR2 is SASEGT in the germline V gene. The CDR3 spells CASRRVPTDTQYF. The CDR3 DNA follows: TGTGCCAGCAGACGCGTACCCACAGATACGCAGTATTTT.

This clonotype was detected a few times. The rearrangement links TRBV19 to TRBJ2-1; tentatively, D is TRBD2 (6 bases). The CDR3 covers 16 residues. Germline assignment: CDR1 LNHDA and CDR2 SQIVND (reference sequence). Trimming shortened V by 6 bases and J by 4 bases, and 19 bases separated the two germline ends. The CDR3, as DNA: TGTGCCAGTAGCGAGGCGGGACCATCGATTTACAATGAGCAGTTCTTC. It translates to CASSEAGPSIYNEQFF.

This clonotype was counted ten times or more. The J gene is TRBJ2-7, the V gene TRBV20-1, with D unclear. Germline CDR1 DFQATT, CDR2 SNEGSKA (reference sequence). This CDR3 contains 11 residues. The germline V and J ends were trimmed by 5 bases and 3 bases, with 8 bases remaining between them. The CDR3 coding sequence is TGCAGTGCTTTCAGGAACTACGAGCAGTACTTC. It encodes CSAFRNYEQYF.

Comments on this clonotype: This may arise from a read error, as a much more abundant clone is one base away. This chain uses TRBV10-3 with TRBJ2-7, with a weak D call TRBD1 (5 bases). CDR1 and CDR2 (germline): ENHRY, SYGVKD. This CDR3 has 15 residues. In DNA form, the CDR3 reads TGTGCCATCGGTGAGTCCACAGGCGGAACCTACGAGCAGTACTTC. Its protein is CAIGESTGGTYEQYF.

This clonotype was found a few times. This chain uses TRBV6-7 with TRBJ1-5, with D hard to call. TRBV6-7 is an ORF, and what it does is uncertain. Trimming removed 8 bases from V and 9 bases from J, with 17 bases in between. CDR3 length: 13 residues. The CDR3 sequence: CASPSNGPRPQHF. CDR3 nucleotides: TGTGCCAGCCCGTCCAACGGTCCCAGGCCCCAGCATTTT.

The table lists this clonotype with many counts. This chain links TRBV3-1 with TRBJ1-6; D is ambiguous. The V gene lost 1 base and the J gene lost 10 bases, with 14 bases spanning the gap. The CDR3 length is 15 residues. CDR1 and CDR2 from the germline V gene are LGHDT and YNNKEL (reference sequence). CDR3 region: CASSQGAGSASPLHF. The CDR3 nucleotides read TGTGCCAGCAGCCAAGGGGCCGGGTCGGCCTCACCCCTCCACTTT.

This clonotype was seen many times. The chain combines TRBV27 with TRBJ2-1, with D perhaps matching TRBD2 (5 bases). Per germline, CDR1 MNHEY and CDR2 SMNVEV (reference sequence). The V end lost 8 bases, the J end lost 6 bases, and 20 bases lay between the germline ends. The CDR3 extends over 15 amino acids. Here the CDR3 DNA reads TGTGCCAGCTCACCAACACGGCTAGCAGGCAATGAGCAGTTCTTC. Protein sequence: CASSPTRLAGNEQFF.

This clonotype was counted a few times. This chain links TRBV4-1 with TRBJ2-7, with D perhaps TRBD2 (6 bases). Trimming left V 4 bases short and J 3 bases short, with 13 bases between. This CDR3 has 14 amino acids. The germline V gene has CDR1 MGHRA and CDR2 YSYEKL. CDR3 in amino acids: CASSLTGLFYEQYF. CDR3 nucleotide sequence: TGCGCCAGCAGCCTCACGGGACTCTTCTACGAGCAGTACTTC.

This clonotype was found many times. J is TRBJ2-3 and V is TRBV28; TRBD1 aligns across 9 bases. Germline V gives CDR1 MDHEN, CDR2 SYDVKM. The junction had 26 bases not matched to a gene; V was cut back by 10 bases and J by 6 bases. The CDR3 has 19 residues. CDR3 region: CAIKMTGGRFRKGLDTQYF. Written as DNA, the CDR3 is TGTGCCATAAAAATGACAGGGGGGCGCTTCAGAAAGGGATTGGATACGCAGTATTTT.

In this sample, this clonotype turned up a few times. CDR3 in amino acids: CASSLSFRGLSLEPQHF. CDR3 nucleotide sequence: TGTGCCAGCAGTTTAAGTTTCAGGGGGCTTTCGTTGGAGCCCCAGCATTTT. The V and J genes are TRBV27 and TRBJ1-5; TRBD1 matches 8 bases. CDR1 MNHEY and CDR2 SMNVEV come from the germline V gene (reference sequence). V lost 2 bases to trimming and J lost 8 bases; unmatched junction nucleotides: 14. This CDR3 contains 17 residues.